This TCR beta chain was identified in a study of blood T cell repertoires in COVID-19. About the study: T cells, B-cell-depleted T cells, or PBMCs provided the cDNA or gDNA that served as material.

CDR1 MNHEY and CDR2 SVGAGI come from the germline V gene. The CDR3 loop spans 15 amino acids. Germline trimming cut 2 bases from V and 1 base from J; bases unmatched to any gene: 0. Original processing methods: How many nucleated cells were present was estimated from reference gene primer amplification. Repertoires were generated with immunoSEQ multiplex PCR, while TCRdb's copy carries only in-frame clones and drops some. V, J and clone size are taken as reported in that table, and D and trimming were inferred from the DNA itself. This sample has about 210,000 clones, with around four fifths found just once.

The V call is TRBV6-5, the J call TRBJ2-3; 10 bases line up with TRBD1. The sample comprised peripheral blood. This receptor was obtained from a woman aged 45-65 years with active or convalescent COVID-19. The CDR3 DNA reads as TGTGCCAGCAGTTACGGGACAGGGGGCACAGATACGCAGTATTTT. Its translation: CASSYGTGGTDTQYF.